The sequence of this TCR beta chain was determined in a study of CD8+ T cells in alopecia areata. A word on this clone: The antigen is unknown.

Findings of the study overall: Among the 100 top clones, expanded CD8+ clones, like scalp clonality, were significantly decreased by tofacitinib. Especially in alopecia totalis/universalis, lesional scalp showed greater clonality than normal scalp did.

Described treatment: oral pan-JAK inhibitor, 5-10 mg twice daily. RNA, once extracted, was reverse transcribed into cDNA for use as the sequencing template. Method: immunoSEQ multiplex PCR; TCRdb's copy keeps in-frame clones and lacks some. This table has roughly 180,000 clones, 45% to 75% appearing once. Sequences were derived from CD4+ T cells sorted from blood, sampled at week 4, from a patient treated with tofacitinib. The source is a human donor with alopecia areata.

The CDR3 nucleotides read TGCAGCGTTACTAGCGGTTCCTACGAGCAGTACTTC. Translated: CSVTSGSYEQYF. The V and J genes are TRBV29-1 and TRBJ2-7; 8 bases align to TRBD2. Trimming at V came to 5 bases and at J to 1 base, leaving 1 base not matched to a gene. The length of the CDR3 is 12 residues. The germline V gene has CDR1 SQVTM and CDR2 ANQGSEA.